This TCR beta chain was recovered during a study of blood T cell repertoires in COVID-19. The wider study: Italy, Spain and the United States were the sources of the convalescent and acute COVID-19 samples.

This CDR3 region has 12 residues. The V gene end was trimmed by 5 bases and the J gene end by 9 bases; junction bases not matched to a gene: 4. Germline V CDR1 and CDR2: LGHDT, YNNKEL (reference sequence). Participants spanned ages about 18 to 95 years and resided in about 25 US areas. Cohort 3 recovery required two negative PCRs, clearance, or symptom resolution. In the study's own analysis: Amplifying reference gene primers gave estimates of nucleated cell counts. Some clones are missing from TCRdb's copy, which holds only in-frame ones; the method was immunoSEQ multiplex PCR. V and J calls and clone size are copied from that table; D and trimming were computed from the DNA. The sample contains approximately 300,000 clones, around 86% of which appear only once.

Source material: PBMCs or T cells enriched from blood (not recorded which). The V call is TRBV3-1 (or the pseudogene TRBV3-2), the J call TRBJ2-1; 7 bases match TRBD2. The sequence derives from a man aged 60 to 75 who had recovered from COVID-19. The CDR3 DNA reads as TGTGCCAGCAGCGGTCCGGGGGGTGAGCAGTTCTTC. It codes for CASSGPGGEQFF.